This passage covers 30 T cell receptor beta chains from one sample sequenced in a study of T-cell memory formation after mild COVID-19. MiXCR, run by TCRdb on the 5' RACE reads, gives a single entry per CDR3 protein. This sample has over 70,000 distinct CDR3 sequences, with around 13% found just once. What was sequenced was PBMCs or a T cell subset sorted from them (not recorded which). The origin of the receptors is an adult woman who had mild COVID-19 (a few samples of this study predate the infection). Cell type and time point are not known.

This clonotype has only a few counts. This sequence joins TRBV9 and TRBJ2-1; TRBD2 is a possible D gene (6 bases). Germline V CDR1 and CDR2: SGDLS, YYNGEE. The CDR3 has 15 amino acids. The germline V and J ends were trimmed by 3 bases and 10 bases, with 20 bases remaining between them. CDR3 nucleotides: TGTGCCAGCAGCGGTTCAGGGACTCTTATTGGGGAGCAGTTCTTC. Translated: CASSGSGTLIGEQFF. Full variable domain (outside the CDR3, taken from reference TRBV9 and TRBJ2-1): DSGVTQTPKHLITATGQRVTLRCSPRSGDLSVYWYQQSLDQGLQFLIQYYNGEERAKGNILERFSAQQFPDLHSELNLSSLELGDSALYFCASSGSGTLIGEQFFGPGTRLTVL.

The chain is built from TRBV9 and TRBJ2-3, with TRBD2 identical over 11 bases. V dropped 3 bases and J dropped 5; count of bases not matched to a gene: 11. The CDR3 consists of 17 residues. Germline V lookup: CDR1 SGDLS, CDR2 YYNGEE. The DNA of the CDR3 is TGTGCCAGCAGCGCTCAGGGGCTAGCGGGGGGTGAAGATACGCAGTATTTT. This gives the protein CASSAQGLAGGEDTQYF.

This clonotype was recorded only once. This chain uses TRBV7-2 with TRBJ2-3; 8 bases agree with TRBD2. The germline CDR1 and CDR2 sequences are SGHTA and FQGNSA. J was trimmed by 0 bases and V by 9 bases; bases with no gene match: 5. CDR3 length equals 14 residues. The CDR3 nucleotides are TGTGCCAGTTGGGGCGGGGGGAGCACAGATACGCAGTATTTT. Translation gives CASWGGGSTDTQYF.

This clonotype was counted only a few times. The V and J genes are TRBV7-6 and TRBJ2-1, with TRBD2 matching over 9 bases. V dropped 2 bases and J dropped 4; count of bases not matched to a gene: 6. The germline gives CDR1 SGHVS, CDR2 FNYEAQ. This CDR3 is 16 amino acids long. The CDR3 protein is CASSLLPSGEYNEQFF. The CDR3 DNA reads as TGTGCCAGCAGCTTATTGCCTAGCGGGGAGTACAATGAGCAGTTCTTC.

This clonotype was counted ten times or more. This rearrangement joins TRBV27 to TRBJ2-6, with D unresolved. This CDR3 is 18 amino acids long. Trimming left V 1 base short and J 0 bases short, with 13 bases between. Germline values: CDR1 MNHEY, CDR2 SMNVEV (reference sequence). The CDR3 DNA reads as TGTGCCAGCAGTTTATATGCGCCAGTTTCCTCTGGGGCCAACGTCCTGACTTTC. It codes for CASSLYAPVSSGANVLTF.

The sample holds one count of this clonotype. The V call is TRBV7-8, the J call TRBJ2-5; D uncertain. The CDR3 has 14 amino acids. Germline CDR1 SGHVS, CDR2 FQNEAQ. V was cut by 4 bases and J by 1 base, with 10 bases left in between. CDR3 loop: CASSSLDRQETQYF. The CDR3 DNA follows: TGTGCCAGCAGCTCCCTGGATCGCCAAGAGACCCAGTACTTC. The full variable domain, rest sourced from reference TRBV7-8 and TRBJ2-5, is GAGVSQSPRYKVAKRGQDVALRCDPISGHVSLFWYQQALGQGPEFLTYFQNEAQLDKSGLPSDRFFAERPEGSVSTLKIQRTQQEDSAVYLCASSSLDRQETQYFGPGTRLLVL.

V gene TRBV12-3 or TRBV12-4 combines with J gene TRBJ2-2; D is unresolved. Trimming removed 3 bases at V and 4 bases at J, with 21 bases between. This CDR3 comprises 18 residues. CDR3 residues: CASSLSLFAEVFTGELFF. The CDR3 coding sequence is TGTGCCAGCAGTTTGAGTTTGTTTGCGGAAGTTTTCACCGGGGAGCTGTTTTTT.

V gene TRBV7-6 combines with J gene TRBJ1-2; D may be TRBD1 (5 bases). CDR1 is SGHVS and CDR2 is FNYEAQ in the germline V gene. Between the trimmed V and J ends, which lost 0 bases and 4 bases, there was a span of 9 bases. CDR3 size: 14 residues. CDR3 region: CASSLAETGYGYTF. In DNA form, the CDR3 reads TGTGCCAGCAGCTTAGCGGAAACAGGCTATGGCTACACCTTC.

The chain uses TRBV10-3 and TRBJ1-1, with 10 bases identical to TRBD1. Per germline, CDR1 ENHRY and CDR2 SYGVKD. V lost 6 bases and J lost 5; bases outside the gene matches: 9. CDR3 length: 15 amino acids. CDR3 amino acids: CAISPLGTGDTEAFF. CDR3 DNA: TGTGCCATCAGCCCACTTGGGACAGGGGATACTGAAGCTTTCTTT.

The chain employs TRBV5-1 and TRBJ2-1; D perhaps matches TRBD2 (6 bases). V lost 2 bases and J 3 bases, leaving 12 bases between the germline ends. Germline loops: CDR1 SGHRS, CDR2 YFSETQ. The CDR3 has 15 amino acids. The CDR3 loop reads CASSFGRDFYNEQFF. Here the CDR3 DNA reads TGCGCCAGCAGCTTCGGTAGGGACTTCTACAATGAGCAGTTCTTC.

In its sample, this clonotype was seen a few times. The gene calls are TRBV7-9 and TRBJ2-5; no clear D gene. V lost 2 bases and J lost 1, with 14 bases in between. This CDR3 has 16 residues. CDR1 and CDR2 from the germline V gene are SEHNR and FQNEAQ (reference sequence). The CDR3 here is CASSLMVSRTQETQYF. CDR3 in DNA: TGTGCCAGCAGCTTAATGGTATCCCGCACCCAAGAGACCCAGTACTTC.

CDR3 amino acids: CASRLTGANSNQPQHF. The DNA of the CDR3 is TGTGCCAGCAGACTAACAGGGGCGAATAGCAATCAGCCCCAGCATTTT. The rearrangement joins TRBV27 to TRBJ1-5; TRBD1 matches 7 bases. The germline CDR1 and CDR2 sequences are MNHEY and SMNVEV (reference sequence). With 6 bases clipped from V and 0 bases from J, the junction kept 8 bases outside the gene matches. CDR3 length: 16 amino acids.

This rearrangement joins TRBV6-5 to TRBJ2-2; no clear D gene. With 4 bases removed from V and 3 bases from J, the gap between germline ends came to 3 bases. The CDR3 is made up of 12 amino acids. Germline CDR1 MNHEY, CDR2 SVGAGI. This CDR3 reads CASSFHTGELFF. The CDR3 nucleotides read TGTGCCAGCAGTTTTCACACCGGGGAGCTGTTTTTT.

This clonotype was counted a few times. The chain combines TRBV4-2 with TRBJ1-2, with 7 nucleotides matching TRBD1. Germline V gene sequence: CDR1 LGHNA, CDR2 YNFKEQ. The CDR3 sequence is 13 residues long. V dropped 6 bases and J dropped 4; count of bases not matched to a gene: 5. The CDR3 region is CASSGTGAYGYTF. The DNA for the CDR3 is TGTGCCAGCAGTGGCACAGGGGCCTATGGCTACACCTTC.

This clonotype was observed at least ten times. This rearrangement joins TRBV24-1 to TRBJ2-1, with D hard to call. The CDR3 is made up of 16 amino acids. Germline V gene data show CDR1 as KGHDR and CDR2 as SFDVKD. Trimming pared 1 base from V and 0 bases from J, leaving 9 bases between. DNA for the CDR3: TGTGCCACCAGTGATTTTGGGCGGACCTCCTACAATGAGCAGTTCTTC. Amino acid sequence: CATSDFGRTSYNEQFF.

This clonotype was seen a few times. V gene TRBV5-4 combines with J gene TRBJ1-2, with D possibly being TRBD1 (5 bases). V lost 6 bases and J lost 4, with 16 bases in between. Germline V gives CDR1 SGHNT, CDR2 YYREEE (reference sequence). This CDR3 has 14 amino acids. The CDR3 loop is CASTNPGGSYGYTF. CDR3 DNA: TGTGCCAGCACCAACCCCGGGGGTTCCTATGGCTACACCTTC.

A few counts support this clonotype. The rearrangement uses TRBV6-2 or TRBV6-3 and TRBJ2-7; D is undetermined. Trimming left V 2 bases short and J 0 bases short, with 8 bases between. CDR3 length: 14 amino acids. The germline gives CDR1 MNHEY, CDR2 SVGEGT. This chain's CDR3 is CASSYKGYSYEQYF. The CDR3 DNA sequence: TGTGCCAGCAGTTACAAGGGATACTCCTACGAGCAGTACTTC.

This clonotype showed up just a few times. The chain is built from TRBV7-6 and TRBJ1-2; 9 nucleotides agree with TRBD1. The CDR3 is 15 amino acids. Trimming took 4 bases from V and 0 from J; bases not matched to a gene: 3. CDR1 is SGHVS and CDR2 is FNYEAQ in the germline V gene. This chain's CDR3 is CASSSDRGANYGYTF. CDR3 DNA: TGTGCCAGCAGCTCGGACAGGGGAGCTAACTATGGCTACACCTTC. The entire variable domain, with the rest obtained from reference TRBV7-6 and TRBJ1-2, is as follows: GAGVSQSPRYKVTKRGQDVALRCDPISGHVSLYWYRQALGQGPEFLTYFNYEAQQDKSGLPNDRFSAERPEGSISTLTIQRTEQRDSAMYRCASSSDRGANYGYTFGSGTRLTVV.

This clonotype appeared a few times. The rearrangement links TRBV7-3 to TRBJ2-1; 8 bases agree with TRBD1. CDR3 size: 14 residues. Trimming took 8 bases from V and 5 from J; bases not matched to a gene: 8. Germline assignment: CDR1 SGHTA and CDR2 FQGTGA. In DNA form, the CDR3 reads TGTGCCAGCGGTGAGACAGGGGTGGACAATGAGCAGTTCTTC. Amino acids: CASGETGVDNEQFF.

The V call is TRBV9, the J call TRBJ1-1; D might be TRBD1 (6 bases). The CDR3 runs 14 residues. The V and J ends lost 4 bases and 5 bases respectively, with 15 bases between them. Looked up from germline, CDR1 is SGDLS and CDR2 is YYNGEE. CDR3 sequence (DNA): TGTGCCAGCAGCCCTCAATTTCAGGGGACTGAAGCTTTCTTT. Its protein is CASSPQFQGTEAFF. Full variable domain (rest looked up from reference TRBV9 and TRBJ1-1): DSGVTQTPKHLITATGQRVTLRCSPRSGDLSVYWYQQSLDQGLQFLIQYYNGEERAKGNILERFSAQQFPDLHSELNLSSLELGDSALYFCASSPQFQGTEAFFGQGTRLTVV.

This clonotype was counted ten times or more. The rearrangement joins TRBV20-1 to TRBJ2-7, with TRBD1 matching over 7 bases. The CDR3 extends over 13 amino acids. V was pared by 2 bases and J by 1 base, with 2 bases of the junction left unmatched. Germline loops: CDR1 DFQATT, CDR2 SNEGSKA (reference sequence). The DNA of the CDR3 is TGCAGTGCTAGAAACAGGGGTTCCTACGAGCAGTACTTC. It is translated as CSARNRGSYEQYF.

The chain links TRBV4-2 to TRBJ2-1, with 7 bases matching TRBD2. Per germline, CDR1 LGHNA and CDR2 YNFKEQ. The trim removed 4 bases at V and 0 bases at J, leaving 9 bases unmatched. This CDR3 region has 17 residues. The CDR3 loop is CASSLLTSQNSYNEQFF. Written as DNA, the CDR3 is TGTGCCAGCAGCCTCCTGACTAGCCAGAACTCCTACAATGAGCAGTTCTTC.

The gene calls are TRBV10-3 and TRBJ2-7; 11 nucleotides line up with TRBD1. CDR1 is ENHRY and CDR2 is SYGVKD in the germline V gene. CDR3 length equals 13 residues. V shed 8 bases and J 5 bases; nucleotides not matched to a gene: 5. CDR3 bases: TGTGCCATCGGGGGACAGGGGGGAGACGAGCAGTACTTC. It is translated as CAIGGQGGDEQYF.

This clonotype was seen more than once but under ten times. This rearrangement joins TRBV5-8 to TRBJ1-1; TRBD1 matches at 8 bases. CDR3 length equals 15 residues. Germline-derived CDR1 and CDR2 are SGHTS and YDEGEE. V lost 5 bases and J lost 1; bases outside the gene matches: 7. The CDR3 spells CASRLTTGENTEAFF. Written as DNA, the CDR3 is TGTGCCAGCAGACTTACGACAGGGGAGAACACTGAAGCTTTCTTT.

Only a few counts were recorded for this clonotype. The chain recombines TRBV15 with TRBJ2-2, with TRBD1 matching over 10 bases. This CDR3 has 20 amino acids. The J segment lost 4 bases and the V segment lost 3 bases, leaving 17 bases of the junction unmatched. The germline V gene has CDR1 LNHNV and CDR2 YYDKDF (reference sequence). The CDR3 protein is CATSSPGTGVIVGSTGELFF. The CDR3 coding sequence is TGTGCCACCAGCAGCCCCGGGACAGGGGTTATCGTAGGTAGCACCGGGGAGCTGTTTTTT.

V gene TRBV7-9 combines with J gene TRBJ2-1; TRBD2 matches at 9 bases. CDR3 size: 17 residues. Trimming cost V 0 bases and J 3 bases; bases outside gene matches: 6. From germline, CDR1 is SEHNR and CDR2 FQNEAQ (reference sequence). The DNA for the CDR3 is TGTGCCAGCAGCTTAGCTTTAGTTAGCGGGGGCTACAATGAGCAGTTCTTC. Translating it yields CASSLALVSGGYNEQFF.

This chain connects TRBV9 to TRBJ2-7; 10 bases are a match to TRBD1. Germline V gene lookup returns CDR1 SGDLS and CDR2 YYNGEE. V lost 2 bases to trimming and J lost 2 bases; unmatched junction nucleotides: 1. The CDR3 length is 14 residues. The CDR3 nucleotides are TGTGCCAGCAGCGTGGGGACAGGGGCCTACGAGCAGTACTTC. Translated: CASSVGTGAYEQYF. The full variable domain, with the rest looked up from reference TRBV9 and TRBJ2-7, is DSGVTQTPKHLITATGQRVTLRCSPRSGDLSVYWYQQSLDQGLQFLIQYYNGEERAKGNILERFSAQQFPDLHSELNLSSLELGDSALYFCASSVGTGAYEQYFGPGTRLTVT.

This clonotype turned up a few times. This chain connects TRBV4-1 to TRBJ1-5; the match to TRBD1 covers 10 bases. This CDR3 is 15 amino acids long. Germline V gives CDR1 MGHRA, CDR2 YSYEKL. With V trimmed by 4 bases and J by 5 bases, 5 bases remained unmatched. The CDR3 sequence: CASSLRDRGDQPQHF. CDR3 nucleotide sequence: TGCGCCAGCAGCCTTCGGGACAGGGGAGATCAGCCCCAGCATTTT.

This clonotype has a handful of counts. V and J are TRBV29-1 and TRBJ1-1; D may be TRBD1 (6 bases). The CDR3 covers 13 residues. Trimming removed 3 bases from V and 3 bases from J, with 11 bases in between. Germline assignment: CDR1 SQVTM and CDR2 ANQGSEA. In DNA, the CDR3 is TGCAGCGTTGATTTGGGGGCTGACACTGAAGCTTTCTTT. This translates into CSVDLGADTEAFF.

The chain has TRBV4-1 and TRBJ1-1; the D gene is possibly TRBD1 (6 bases). There are 14 residues in the CDR3. V was clipped by 0 bases and J by 6 bases, with 11 bases between them. Germline V gene lookup returns CDR1 MGHRA and CDR2 YSYEKL. For the CDR3, the DNA is TGCGCCAGCAGCCAAGATCAGGGGCTACCTGAAGCTTTCTTT. It yields the protein CASSQDQGLPEAFF.